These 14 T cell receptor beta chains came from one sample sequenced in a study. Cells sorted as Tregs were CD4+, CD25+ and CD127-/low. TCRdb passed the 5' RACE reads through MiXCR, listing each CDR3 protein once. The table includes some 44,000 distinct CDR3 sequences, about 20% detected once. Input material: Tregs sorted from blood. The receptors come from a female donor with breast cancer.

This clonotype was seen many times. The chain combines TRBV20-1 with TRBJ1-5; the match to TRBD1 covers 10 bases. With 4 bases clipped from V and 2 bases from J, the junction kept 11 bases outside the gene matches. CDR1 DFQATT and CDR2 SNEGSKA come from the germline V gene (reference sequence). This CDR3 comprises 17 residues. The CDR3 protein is CSAINTPGTGGNQPQHF. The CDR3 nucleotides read TGCAGTGCTATAAACACTCCCGGGACAGGGGGCAATCAGCCCCAGCATTTT.

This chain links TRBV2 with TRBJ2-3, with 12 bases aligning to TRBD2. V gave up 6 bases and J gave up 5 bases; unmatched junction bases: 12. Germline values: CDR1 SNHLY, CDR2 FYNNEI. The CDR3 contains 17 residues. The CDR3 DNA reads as TGTGCCAGCAGGAAAACTACGACTAGCGGGGGACGAGATACGCAGTATTTT. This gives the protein CASRKTTTSGGRDTQYF. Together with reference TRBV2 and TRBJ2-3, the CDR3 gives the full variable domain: EPEVTQTPSHQVTQMGQEVILRCVPISNHLYFYWYRQILGQKVEFLVSFYNNEISEKSEIFDDQFSVERPDGSNFTLKIRSTKLEDSAMYFCASRKTTTSGGRDTQYFGPGTRLTVL.

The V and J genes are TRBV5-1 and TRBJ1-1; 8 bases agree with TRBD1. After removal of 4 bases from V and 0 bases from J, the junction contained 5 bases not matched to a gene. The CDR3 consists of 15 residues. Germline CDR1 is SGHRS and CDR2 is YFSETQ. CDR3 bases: TGCGCCAGCAGCATACGACAGGGGCTGAACACTGAAGCTTTCTTT. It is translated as CASSIRQGLNTEAFF.

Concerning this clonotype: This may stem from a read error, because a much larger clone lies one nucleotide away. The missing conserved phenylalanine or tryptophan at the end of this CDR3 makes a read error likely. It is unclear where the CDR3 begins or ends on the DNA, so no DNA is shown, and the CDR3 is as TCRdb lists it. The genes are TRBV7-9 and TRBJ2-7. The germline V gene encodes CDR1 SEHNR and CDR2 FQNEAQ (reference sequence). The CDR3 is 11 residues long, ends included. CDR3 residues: CASSLGQDTYS.

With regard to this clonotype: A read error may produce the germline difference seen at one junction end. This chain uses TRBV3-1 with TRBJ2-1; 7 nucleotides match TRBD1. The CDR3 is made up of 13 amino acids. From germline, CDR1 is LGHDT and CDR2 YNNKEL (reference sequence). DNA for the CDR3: TGTGCCAGCAGCCACGACAGGGTGGGTGAGCGGTTCTTC. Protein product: CASSHDRVGERFF.

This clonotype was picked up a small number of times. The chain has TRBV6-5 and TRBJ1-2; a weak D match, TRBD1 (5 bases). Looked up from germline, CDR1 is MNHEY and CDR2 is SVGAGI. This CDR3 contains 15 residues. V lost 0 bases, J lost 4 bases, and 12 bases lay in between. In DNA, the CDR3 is TGTGCCAGCAGTTACTCGAAGGGGATGGGCTATGGCTACACCTTC. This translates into CASSYSKGMGYGYTF.

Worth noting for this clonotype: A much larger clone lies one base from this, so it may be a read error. CDR3 sequence (DNA): TGCAGTGTCAGCGTCCTAAATTATAGCTACACCTTC. Amino acid sequence: CSVSVLNYSYTF. V and J are TRBV20-1 and TRBJ1-2, with D unclear. The CDR3 contains 12 residues. Trimming shortened V by 7 bases and J by 9 bases, and 18 bases separated the two germline ends. CDR1 DFQATT and CDR2 SNEGSKA come from the germline V gene (reference sequence).

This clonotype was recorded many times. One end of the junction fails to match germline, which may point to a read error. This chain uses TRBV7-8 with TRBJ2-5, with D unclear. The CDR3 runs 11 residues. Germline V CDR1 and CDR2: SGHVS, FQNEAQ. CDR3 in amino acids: CASSAQVTQYF. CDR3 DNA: TGTGCCAGCAGCGCACAAGTGACCCAGTACTTC.

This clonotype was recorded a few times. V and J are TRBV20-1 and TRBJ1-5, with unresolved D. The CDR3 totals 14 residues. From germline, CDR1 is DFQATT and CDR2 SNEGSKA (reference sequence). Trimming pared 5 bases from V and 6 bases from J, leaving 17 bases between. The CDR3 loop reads CSAGSRLQGQPQHF. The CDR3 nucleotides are TGCAGTGCTGGAAGTCGCCTGCAAGGTCAGCCCCAGCATTTT.

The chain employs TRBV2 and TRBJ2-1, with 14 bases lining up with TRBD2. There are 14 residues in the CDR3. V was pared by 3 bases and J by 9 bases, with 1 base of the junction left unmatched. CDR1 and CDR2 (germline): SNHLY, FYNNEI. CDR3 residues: CASSEGLAGVEQFF. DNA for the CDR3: TGTGCCAGCAGTGAGGGACTAGCGGGAGTTGAGCAGTTCTTC.

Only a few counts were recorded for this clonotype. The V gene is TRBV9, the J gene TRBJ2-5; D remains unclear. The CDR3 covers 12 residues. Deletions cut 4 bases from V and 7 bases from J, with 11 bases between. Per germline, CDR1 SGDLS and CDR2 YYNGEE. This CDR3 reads CASSSPPGTQYF. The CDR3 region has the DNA TGTGCCAGCAGCTCCCCCCCTGGGACCCAGTACTTC. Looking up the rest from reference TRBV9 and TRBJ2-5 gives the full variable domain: DSGVTQTPKHLITATGQRVTLRCSPRSGDLSVYWYQQSLDQGLQFLIQYYNGEERAKGNILERFSAQQFPDLHSELNLSSLELGDSALYFCASSSPPGTQYFGPGTRLLVL.

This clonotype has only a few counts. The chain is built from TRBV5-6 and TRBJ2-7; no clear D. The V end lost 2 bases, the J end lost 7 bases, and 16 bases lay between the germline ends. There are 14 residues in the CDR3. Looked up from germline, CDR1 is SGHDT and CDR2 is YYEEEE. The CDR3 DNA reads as TGTGCCAGCAGCTTATACGGACCCGCTTGGGAGCAGTACTTC. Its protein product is CASSLYGPAWEQYF.

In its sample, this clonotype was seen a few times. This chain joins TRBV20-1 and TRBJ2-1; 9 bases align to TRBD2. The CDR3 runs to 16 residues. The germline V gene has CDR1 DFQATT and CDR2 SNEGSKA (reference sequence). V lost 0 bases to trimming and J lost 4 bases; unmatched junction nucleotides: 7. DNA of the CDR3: TGCAGTGCTAGAGATGCCCCTAGCGGGGATTACAATGAGCAGTTCTTC. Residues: CSARDAPSGDYNEQFF.

Here the CDR3 DNA reads TGTGCCAGCAGGCGGGACAGGGGTTACGAGCAGTACTTC. Protein product: CASRRDRGYEQYF. The rearrangement joins TRBV2 to TRBJ2-7, with 10 bases aligning to TRBD1. V lost 6 bases, J lost 4 bases, and 3 bases stayed unmatched. The V gene's germline CDR1 is SNHLY and CDR2 FYNNEI. The CDR3 extends over 13 amino acids.